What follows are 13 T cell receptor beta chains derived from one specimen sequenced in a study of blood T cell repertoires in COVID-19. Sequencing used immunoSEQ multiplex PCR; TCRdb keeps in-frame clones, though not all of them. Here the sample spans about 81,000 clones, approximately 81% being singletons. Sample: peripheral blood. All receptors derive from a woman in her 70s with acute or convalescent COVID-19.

The CDR3 DNA sequence: TGTGCCAGCATGAGGGGGGGGGAGTATTCACCCCTCCACTTT. Its protein product is CASMRGGEYSPLHF. The gene calls are TRBV6-5 and TRBJ1-6; tentatively, D is TRBD1 (6 bases). Deletions cut 7 bases from V and 8 bases from J, with 15 bases between. Germline-derived CDR1 and CDR2 are MNHEY and SVGAGI. The CDR3 totals 14 residues.

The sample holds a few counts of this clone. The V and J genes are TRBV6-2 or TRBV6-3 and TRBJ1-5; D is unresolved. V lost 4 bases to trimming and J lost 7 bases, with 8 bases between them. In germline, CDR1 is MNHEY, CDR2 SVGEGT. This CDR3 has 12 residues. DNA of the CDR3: TGTGCCAGCAGTTCGGGTAACCAGCCCCAGCATTTT. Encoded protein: CASSSGNQPQHF.

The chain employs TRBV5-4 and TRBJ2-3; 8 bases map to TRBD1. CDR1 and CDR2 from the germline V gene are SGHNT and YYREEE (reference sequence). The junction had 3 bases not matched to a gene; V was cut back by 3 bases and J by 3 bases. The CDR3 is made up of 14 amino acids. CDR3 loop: CASSSQGATDTQYF. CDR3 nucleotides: TGTGCCAGCAGCTCCCAGGGGGCGACAGATACGCAGTATTTT.

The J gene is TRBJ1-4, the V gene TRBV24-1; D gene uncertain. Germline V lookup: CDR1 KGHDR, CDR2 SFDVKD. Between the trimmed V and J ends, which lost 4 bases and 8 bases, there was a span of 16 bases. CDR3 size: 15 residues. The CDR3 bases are TGTGCCACCAGTGACCCCGGTACTACCCCGGAAAAACTGTTTTTT. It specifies CATSDPGTTPEKLFF.

The CDR3 loop is CASSHNRGRSYEQYV. The CDR3 DNA reads TGTGCCAGCAGCCATAACAGGGGGAGATCCTACGAGCAGTACGTC. J is TRBJ2-7 and V is TRBV3-1 (or the pseudogene TRBV3-2), with TRBD1 identical over 8 bases. The V gene end was trimmed by 3 bases and the J gene end by 1 base; junction bases not matched to a gene: 5. Per germline, CDR1 LGHDT and CDR2 YNNKEL (reference sequence). The CDR3 is 15 residues long.

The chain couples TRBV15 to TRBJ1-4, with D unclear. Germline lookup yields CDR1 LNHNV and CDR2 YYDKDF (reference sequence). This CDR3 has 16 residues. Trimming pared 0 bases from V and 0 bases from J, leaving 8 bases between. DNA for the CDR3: TGTGCCACCAGCAGAGAACGCGGGGCAACTAATGAAAAACTGTTTTTT. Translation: CATSRERGATNEKLFF.

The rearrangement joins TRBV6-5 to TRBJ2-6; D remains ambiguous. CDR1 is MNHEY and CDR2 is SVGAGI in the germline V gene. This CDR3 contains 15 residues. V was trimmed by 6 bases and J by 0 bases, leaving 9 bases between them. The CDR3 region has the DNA TGTGCCAGCAGGTATGGCTTCTCTGGGGCCAACGTCCTGACTTTC. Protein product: CASRYGFSGANVLTF.

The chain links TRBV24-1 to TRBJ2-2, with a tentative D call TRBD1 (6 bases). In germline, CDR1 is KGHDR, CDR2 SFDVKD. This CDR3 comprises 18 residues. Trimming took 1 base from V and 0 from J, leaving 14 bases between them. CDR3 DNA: TGTGCCACCAGTGATTTTTTCGGGACACCAGCGAACACCGGGGAGCTGTTTTTT. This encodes CATSDFFGTPANTGELFF.

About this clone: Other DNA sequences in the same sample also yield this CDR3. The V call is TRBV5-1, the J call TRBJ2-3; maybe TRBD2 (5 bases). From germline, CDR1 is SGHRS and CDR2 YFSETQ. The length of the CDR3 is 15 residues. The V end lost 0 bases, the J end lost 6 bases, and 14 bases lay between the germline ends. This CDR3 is CASSLAGGTTDTQYF. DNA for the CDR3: TGCGCCAGCAGCTTGGCCGGAGGAACCACGGATACGCAGTATTTT.

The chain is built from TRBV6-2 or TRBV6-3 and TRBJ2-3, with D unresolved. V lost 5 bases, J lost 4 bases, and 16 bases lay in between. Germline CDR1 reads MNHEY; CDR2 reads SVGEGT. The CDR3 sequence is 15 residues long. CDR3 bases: TGTGCCAGCAGTCGAATAGCCTTGGTCGCAGATACGCAGTATTTT. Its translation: CASSRIALVADTQYF.

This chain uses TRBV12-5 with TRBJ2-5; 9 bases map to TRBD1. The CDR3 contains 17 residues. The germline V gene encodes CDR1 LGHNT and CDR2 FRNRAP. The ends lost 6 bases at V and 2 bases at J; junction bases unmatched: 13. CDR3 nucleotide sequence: TGTGCTAGTGGCCCCCCACGGAACAGGGGGCTTCAAGAGACCCAGTACTTC. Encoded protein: CASGPPRNRGLQETQYF.

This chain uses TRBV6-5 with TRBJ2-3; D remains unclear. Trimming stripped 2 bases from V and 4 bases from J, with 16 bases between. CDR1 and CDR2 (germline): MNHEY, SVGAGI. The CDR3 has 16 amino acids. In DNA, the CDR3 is TGTGCCAGCAGTTACCTTTCCGGCAGGTCCCCAGATACGCAGTATTTT. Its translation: CASSYLSGRSPDTQYF.

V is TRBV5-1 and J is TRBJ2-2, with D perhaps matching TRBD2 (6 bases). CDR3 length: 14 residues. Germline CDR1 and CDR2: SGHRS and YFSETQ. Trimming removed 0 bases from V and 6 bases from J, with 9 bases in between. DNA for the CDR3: TGCGCCAGCAGCTTGGAGGAGGGTCCCGGGGAGCTGTTTTTT. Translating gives CASSLEEGPGELFF.